These 23 T cell receptor beta chains were all obtained from the same sample, sequenced in a study of blood T cells in healthy people across ages. For the second PCR, which ran for 7 to 11 cycles, a sample-barcoded 5' primer and a J-beta primer mix were used. TCRdb passed the 5' RACE reads through MiXCR, listing each CDR3 protein once. The profile shows roughly 680,000 distinct CDR3 sequences, under 25% of them singletons. The specimen sequenced was blood. All receptors derive from a man aged 65-85 years in good health.

V and J are TRBV4-2 and TRBJ2-3; D is perhaps TRBD1 (5 bases). Germline V gene lookup returns CDR1 LGHNA and CDR2 YNFKEQ. The CDR3 sequence is 15 residues long. V shed 1 base and J shed 1 base, with 9 bases lying between them. CDR3: CASSQGVGGTDTQYF. In DNA form, the CDR3 reads TGTGCCAGCAGCCAAGGGGTAGGGGGCACAGATACGCAGTATTTT.

The V gene is TRBV10-3, the J gene TRBJ2-1; D is perhaps TRBD2 (6 bases). Trimming removed 0 bases at V and 9 bases at J, with 12 bases between. CDR3 size: 14 residues. The germline V gene has CDR1 ENHRY and CDR2 SYGVKD. The CDR3 protein is CAISESRGTGEQFF. CDR3 in DNA: TGTGCCATCAGTGAGTCGCGGGGCACGGGTGAGCAGTTCTTC.

This sequence joins TRBV7-3 and TRBJ2-7; 8 bases map to TRBD1. The germline CDR1 and CDR2 sequences are SGHTA and FQGTGA. V shed 5 bases, J shed 2 bases, and the junction held 11 bases outside the gene matches. The CDR3 is 16 residues long. The CDR3 is CASSLNAGTGPYEQYF. CDR3 sequence (DNA): TGTGCCAGCAGCCTCAATGCTGGGACAGGCCCCTACGAGCAGTACTTC.

The V gene is TRBV28, the J gene TRBJ2-7; 9 nucleotides align to TRBD2. V lost 1 base and J lost 2; bases outside the gene matches: 12. The CDR3 consists of 18 residues. Germline V CDR1 and CDR2: MDHEN, SYDVKM. This CDR3 is CASSLSFTTSGATYEQYF. The DNA of the CDR3 is TGTGCCAGCAGTTTATCTTTCACGACTAGCGGAGCGACCTACGAGCAGTACTTC.

The gene calls are TRBV7-2 and TRBJ2-7, with no clear D. The last part of the DNA fits TRBJ2-1 better; the J call may be wrong. In germline, CDR1 is SGHTA, CDR2 FQGNSA. The CDR3 loop spans 13 amino acids. CDR3 in DNA: TGTGCCAGCGCTCCTCCCCCTTACAATGAGCAGTTCTTC. This encodes CASAPPPYNEQFF.

This clonotype was picked up a small number of times. The chain couples TRBV9 to TRBJ2-5; 9 bases match TRBD1. The CDR3 is made up of 15 amino acids. J gave up 5 bases and V 0 bases, and 5 bases lay outside the gene matches. Looked up from germline, CDR1 is SGDLS and CDR2 is YYNGEE. The CDR3 reads CASSVGTGATETQYF. The DNA of the CDR3 is TGTGCCAGCAGCGTAGGGACAGGGGCTACGGAGACCCAGTACTTC.

In this sample, this clonotype turned up many times. The J gene is TRBJ2-3, the V gene TRBV6-5, with a tentative D call TRBD1 (5 bases). Trimming pared 6 bases from V and 3 bases from J, leaving 13 bases between. The CDR3 spans 14 residues. CDR1 is MNHEY and CDR2 is SVGAGI in the germline V gene. This CDR3 reads CASSQGRGTDTQYF. The CDR3 nucleotides are TGTGCCAGCAGCCAGGGTAGGGGTACAGATACGCAGTATTTT.

In its sample, this clonotype was seen many times. The V and J genes are TRBV20-1 and TRBJ2-7, with D perhaps matching TRBD1 or TRBD2 (5 bases each). Germline V gene sequence: CDR1 DFQATT, CDR2 SNEGSKA (reference sequence). This CDR3 region has 12 residues. V was pared by 6 bases and J by 6 bases, with 15 bases between. CDR3 in DNA: TGCAGTGCGACCGGGACCCAACTCGAGCAGTACTTC. It specifies CSATGTQLEQYF.

The chain couples TRBV20-1 to TRBJ2-7; the D is unclear. Germline V gene lookup returns CDR1 DFQATT and CDR2 SNEGSKA (reference sequence). Trimming pared 0 bases from V and 7 bases from J, leaving 13 bases between. CDR3 length equals 13 residues. The chain's CDR3 is CSARENKGWEQYF. The CDR3 nucleotides read TGCAGTGCTAGAGAGAACAAGGGTTGGGAGCAGTACTTC.

The chain carries TRBV7-9 and TRBJ2-7; the match to TRBD1 covers 8 bases. Germline CDR1 SEHNR, CDR2 FQNEAQ (reference sequence). The CDR3 spans 16 residues. V shed 1 base and J 4 bases; nucleotides not matched to a gene: 9. The CDR3 is CASSLVSPGGGYEQYF. In DNA, the CDR3 is TGTGCCAGCAGCTTAGTCAGCCCAGGGGGCGGGTACGAGCAGTACTTC.

The sample holds a few counts of this clonotype. The CDR3: CSAHLRVGEDEQFF. DNA for the CDR3: TGCAGTGCTCACTTGAGGGTGGGAGAGGATGAGCAGTTCTTC. V usage is TRBV20-1 and J usage is TRBJ2-1; tentatively, D is TRBD2 (5 bases). Germline V CDR1 and CDR2: DFQATT, SNEGSKA (reference sequence). This CDR3 comprises 14 residues. V was clipped by 5 bases and J by 8 bases, with 19 bases between them.

A word on this clonotype: The missing conserved phenylalanine or tryptophan at the end of this CDR3 makes a read error likely. The limits of the CDR3 on the DNA are not certain, so only TCRdb's listed CDR3 is given. This chain joins TRBV10-3 and TRBJ2-7. CDR1 and CDR2 from the germline V gene are ENHRY and SYGVKD. Including both end residues, the CDR3 is 9 amino acids long. The CDR3 reads CAISGNGGS.

V and J are TRBV2 and TRBJ2-3, with 9 bases lining up with TRBD2. The trim removed 7 bases at V and 4 bases at J, leaving 9 bases unmatched. The CDR3 sequence is 15 residues long. The germline CDR1 and CDR2 sequences are SNHLY and FYNNEI. The CDR3 reads CASTSGGRLPDTQYF. CDR3 in DNA: TGTGCCAGCACCAGCGGGGGGCGCCTCCCAGATACGCAGTATTTT.

This clonotype was seen only a few times. This chain joins TRBV6-2 or TRBV6-3 and TRBJ2-7; D might be TRBD2 (5 bases). CDR1 is MNHEY, CDR2 SVGEGT, per germline. Trimming left V 6 bases short and J 3 bases short, with 9 bases between. The CDR3 length is 12 residues. CDR3 in amino acids: CASRSGNYEQYF. In DNA, the CDR3 is TGTGCCAGCAGATCGGGAAACTACGAGCAGTACTTC.

The DNA of the CDR3 is TGCAGCGTTGCCTTGGGACAGATAAATGAAAAACTGTTTTTT. The encoded protein is CSVALGQINEKLFF. The chain uses TRBV29-1 and TRBJ1-4, with TRBD1 matching 7 bases. The CDR3 has 14 residues. Unmatched junction bases numbered 7, after V lost 4 bases and J lost 5 bases. Germline V gene lookup returns CDR1 SQVTM and CDR2 ANQGSEA. The full variable domain, with the rest looked up from reference TRBV29-1 and TRBJ1-4, is SAVISQKPSRDICQRGTSLTIQCQVDSQVTMMFWYRQQPGQSLTLIATANQGSEATYESGFVIDKFPISRPNLTFSTLTVSNMSPEDSSIYLCSVALGQINEKLFFGSGTQLSVL.

CDR3 amino acids: CASSPGTSGEQFF. The CDR3 DNA is TGTGCCAGCAGTCCCGGGACTAGCGGCGAGCAGTTCTTC. The chain has TRBV12-3 or TRBV12-4 and TRBJ2-1, with 11 bases that match TRBD2. J lost 10 bases, V lost 5 bases, and 4 bases had no gene match. This CDR3 has 13 amino acids.

CDR3 coding DNA: TGCGCCAGCAGCCAAGGAGGACATTTCCCCGGGGAGACCCAGTACTTC. Its protein product is CASSQGGHFPGETQYF. The chain has TRBV4-1 and TRBJ2-5; possible D gene TRBD1, 5 bases. The CDR3 totals 16 residues. Germline CDR1 MGHRA, CDR2 YSYEKL. Trimming stripped 1 base from V and 5 bases from J, with 17 bases between.

This clonotype has just a few counts. This chain connects TRBV6-5 to TRBJ2-3; D possibly corresponds to TRBD2 (6 bases). The CDR3 extends over 13 amino acids. V was shortened by 5 bases and J by 4 bases, with 10 bases between the two germline ends. CDR1 is MNHEY and CDR2 is SVGAGI in the germline V gene. CDR3 loop: CASSRREADTQYF. DNA for the CDR3: TGTGCCAGCAGTCGCAGGGAGGCAGATACGCAGTATTTT.

This chain uses TRBV7-9 with TRBJ1-1; D ambiguous. The CDR3 has 12 amino acids. The V gene's germline CDR1 is SEHNR and CDR2 FQNEAQ (reference sequence). V lost 5 bases to trimming and J lost 12 bases, with 16 bases between them. CDR3 loop: CASSRSEGTTFF. The CDR3 coding sequence is TGTGCCAGCAGCCGATCGGAGGGCACTACTTTCTTT.

There are a few counts of this clonotype. The chain has TRBV7-2 and TRBJ2-7; the match to TRBD2 covers 9 bases. V dropped 1 base and J dropped 3; count of bases not matched to a gene: 10. Looked up from germline, CDR1 is SGHTA and CDR2 is FQGNSA. The CDR3 covers 17 residues. The CDR3 DNA follows: TGTGCCAGCAGCTTAGGGCTAGGGCGGGAGGGCAGCTACGAGCAGTACTTC. It yields the protein CASSLGLGREGSYEQYF.

The J gene is TRBJ2-1, the V gene TRBV12-3 or TRBV12-4; 8 bases fit TRBD2. With 6 bases clipped from V and 6 bases from J, the junction kept 13 bases outside the gene matches. The CDR3 is 16 residues long. The CDR3 nucleotides are TGTGCCAGCAGCCCCAGGACGGACGGGACTAGCAATGAGCAGTTCTTC. This encodes CASSPRTDGTSNEQFF.

V usage is TRBV28 and J usage is TRBJ2-1, with 7 positions matching TRBD1. The germline CDR1 and CDR2 sequences are MDHEN and SYDVKM. The J segment lost 4 bases and the V segment lost 6 bases, leaving 9 bases of the junction unmatched. The CDR3 consists of 15 residues. This chain's CDR3 is CASREPGQTYNEQFF. The DNA of the CDR3 is TGTGCCAGCAGAGAACCGGGACAGACGTACAATGAGCAGTTCTTC.

V usage is TRBV9 and J usage is TRBJ1-4; tentatively, D is TRBD1 (5 bases). The germline CDR1 and CDR2 sequences are SGDLS and YYNGEE. Deletions cut 6 bases from V and 5 bases from J, with 17 bases between. The length of the CDR3 is 15 residues. The CDR3 sequence: CASTRGSSFNEKLFF. In DNA, the CDR3 is TGTGCCAGCACCCGGGGCAGCTCATTCAATGAAAAACTGTTTTTT.